These 17 T cell receptor beta chains came from one sample sequenced in a study of blood T cell repertoires in COVID-19. The protocol was immunoSEQ multiplex PCR, while the TCRdb copy is restricted to in-frame clones and leaves out a portion. This sample has 150,000 or so clones, with about four fifths found just once. Material for sequencing was peripheral blood. The receptors were gathered from a woman of 80 years or more with acute or convalescent COVID-19.

The chain couples TRBV7-3 to TRBJ2-2; no reliable D call. V shed 5 bases and J shed 2 bases, with 3 bases lying between them. The CDR3 has 12 amino acids. In germline, CDR1 is SGHTA, CDR2 FQGTGA. The CDR3: CASSTNTGELFF. The DNA of the CDR3 is TGTGCCAGCAGCACAAACACCGGGGAGCTGTTTTTT.

The chain links TRBV7-8 to TRBJ2-1; 12 positions match TRBD2. Per germline, CDR1 SGHVS and CDR2 FQNEAQ. This CDR3 has 17 amino acids. The junction had 3 bases not matched to a gene; V was cut back by 3 bases and J by 0 bases. CDR3 region: CASSFQTSGGSYNEQFF. The DNA for the CDR3 is TGTGCCAGCAGCTTCCAGACTAGCGGGGGCTCCTACAATGAGCAGTTCTTC.

This clone was detected once. The chain carries TRBV5-6 and TRBJ1-6, with D uncertain. The V and J ends lost 0 bases and 14 bases respectively, with 18 bases between them. The CDR3 consists of 15 residues. CDR1 SGHDT and CDR2 YYEEEE come from the germline V gene. In nucleotides, the CDR3 is TGTGCCAGCAGCTTGGCCGCCCCGGGAGCCCCGACCCTCCACTTT. Its translation is CASSLAAPGAPTLHF.

The V gene is TRBV3-1 (or the pseudogene TRBV3-2), the J gene TRBJ1-6; tentative D call: TRBD1 (6 bases). V was pared by 4 bases and J by 8 bases, with 15 bases between. This CDR3 is 15 amino acids long. From germline, CDR1 is LGHDT and CDR2 YNNKEL (reference sequence). CDR3 bases: TGTGCCAGCAGCCCCACAGGACAGCCTCATTCACCCCTCCACTTT. This sequence encodes CASSPTGQPHSPLHF.

The chain joins TRBV18 to TRBJ1-1, with D tentatively TRBD1 (5 bases). The germline gives CDR1 KGHSH, CDR2 LQKENI. Trimming stripped 3 bases from V and 0 bases from J, with 8 bases between. The CDR3 covers 14 residues. The CDR3 sequence is CASSPTDMNTEAFF. In DNA, the CDR3 is TGTGCCAGCTCACCGACAGACATGAACACTGAAGCTTTCTTT.

A single count supports this clone. This chain links TRBV10-2 with TRBJ2-1; 10 nucleotides match TRBD2. J lost 8 bases, V lost 0 bases, and 7 bases had no gene match. CDR3 length equals 16 residues. CDR1 WSHSY and CDR2 SAAADI come from the germline V gene. The CDR3 here is CASSESGAGGQDEQFF. CDR3 DNA sequence: TGCGCCAGCAGTGAGTCGGGAGCGGGGGGGCAGGATGAGCAGTTCTTC.

V usage is TRBV9 and J usage is TRBJ1-2; D may be TRBD1 (5 bases). The CDR3 covers 15 residues. The V end lost 3 bases, the J end lost 7 bases, and 19 bases lay between the germline ends. The germline V gene encodes CDR1 SGDLS and CDR2 YYNGEE. CDR3 region: CASSEGSGTEGGYTF. CDR3 nucleotide sequence: TGTGCCAGCAGCGAGGGTTCCGGGACTGAGGGTGGCTACACCTTC.

The chain uses TRBV12-3 or TRBV12-4 and TRBJ1-2; D remains unclear. The CDR3 totals 13 residues. Trimming took off 0 bases at V and 6 bases at J, with 8 bases between the two ends. CDR3 DNA sequence: TGTGCCAGCAGTTTAGCCGGGCGGGATGGCTACACCTTC. Its translation is CASSLAGRDGYTF.

The rearrangement uses TRBV30 and TRBJ1-5; 8 bases align to TRBD1. Germline V CDR1 and CDR2: GTSNPN, SVGIG (reference sequence). The CDR3 has 13 residues. The junction had 2 bases not matched to a gene; V was cut back by 5 bases and J by 2 bases. In DNA form, the CDR3 reads TGTGCCTGGGAGGGACAGGGCAATCAGCCCCAGCATTTT. Its translation: CAWEGQGNQPQHF.

This chain links TRBV5-4 with TRBJ2-7; D is ambiguous. The ends were cut back, 1 base at V and 2 bases at J, with 4 bases in the middle. The CDR3 runs to 12 residues. CDR1 and CDR2 (germline): SGHNT, YYREEE (reference sequence). The CDR3 here is CASSLLAYEQYF. The CDR3 DNA follows: TGTGCCAGCAGCTTGTTAGCCTACGAGCAGTACTTC.

The V and J genes are TRBV6-5 and TRBJ1-5, with D perhaps TRBD1 (6 bases). V lost 6 bases, J lost 3 bases, and 15 bases lay in between. This CDR3 is built from 15 residues. Germline values: CDR1 MNHEY, CDR2 SVGAGI. CDR3 residues: CASSDRGQSNQPQHF. CDR3 coding DNA: TGTGCCAGCAGCGATCGAGGACAGTCCAATCAGCCCCAGCATTTT.

V gene TRBV7-2 combines with J gene TRBJ1-2; D uncertain. This CDR3 has 11 amino acids. V was trimmed by 5 bases and J by 7 bases, leaving 8 bases between them. The germline V gene has CDR1 SGHTA and CDR2 FQGNSA. The CDR3 region has the DNA TGTGCCAGCAGCATCCTAGGTGGCTACACCTTC. Its protein is CASSILGGYTF.

V is TRBV25-1 and J is TRBJ1-2; TRBD1 aligns across 7 bases. Germline CDR1 and CDR2: MGHDK and SYGVNS. The CDR3 runs 15 residues. V dropped 3 bases and J dropped 2; count of bases not matched to a gene: 6. CDR3 coding DNA: TGTGCCAGCAGTGAGCCTAGGGGGCGAAACTATGGCTACACCTTC. Translation: CASSEPRGRNYGYTF.

This chain uses TRBV3-1 (or the pseudogene TRBV3-2) with TRBJ1-2; D not resolved. This CDR3 has 12 amino acids. Between the trimmed V and J ends, which lost 4 bases and 3 bases, there was a span of 6 bases. CDR1 is LGHDT, CDR2 YNNKEL, per germline (reference sequence). CDR3 nucleotides: TGTGCCAGCAGCCGGAGGGACTATGGCTACACCTTC. Translating it yields CASSRRDYGYTF.

J is TRBJ2-7 and V is TRBV6-5; D possibly corresponds to TRBD2 (7 bases). Trimming took off 2 bases at V and 4 bases at J, with 18 bases between the two ends. This CDR3 is 16 amino acids long. Per germline, CDR1 MNHEY and CDR2 SVGAGI. The CDR3: CASSYQGGGLGYEQYF. In DNA form, the CDR3 reads TGTGCCAGCAGTTACCAAGGGGGGGGGTTAGGGTACGAGCAGTACTTC.

The V gene is TRBV3-1 (or the pseudogene TRBV3-2), the J gene TRBJ2-3, with 11 bases that match TRBD1. CDR1 and CDR2 from the germline V gene are LGHDT and YNNKEL (reference sequence). This CDR3 is 16 amino acids long. Trimming cost V 2 bases and J 4 bases; bases outside gene matches: 5. CDR3 in DNA: TGTGCCAGCAGCCAACCGGACAGGGGGCCGGCAGATACGCAGTATTTT. This translates into CASSQPDRGPADTQYF.

The chain is built from TRBV10-3 and TRBJ1-1, with D perhaps TRBD1 (5 bases). CDR1 ENHRY and CDR2 SYGVKD come from the germline V gene. The CDR3 is 13 residues long. Trimming pared 7 bases from V and 3 bases from J, leaving 12 bases between. The CDR3 loop reads CAINRGRDTEAFF. CDR3 nucleotides: TGTGCCATCAACCGGGGGAGGGACACTGAAGCTTTCTTT.